The 19 T cell receptor beta chains listed next were all sequenced from one sample in a study of CD8 T cells in ankylosing spondylitis. TCRdb reprocessed the 5' RACE reads via MiXCR and lists one record per CDR3 protein. Of about 69,000 distinct CDR3 sequences in the sample, approximately 5% are singletons; the top ten hold about 2%. The sequenced sample consisted of blood, either unsorted or a sorted T cell fraction (not recorded which). The receptors come from a male donor with ankylosing spondylitis or in good health (not recorded which).

This clonotype was picked up many times. This chain joins TRBV5-1 and TRBJ2-2; the D gene could be TRBD1 or TRBD2 (5 bases each). Germline V gene sequence: CDR1 SGHRS, CDR2 YFSETQ. The CDR3 is 14 amino acids. Trimming took off 6 bases at V and 6 bases at J, with 15 bases between the two ends. CDR3 bases: TGCGCCAGCACCACAAGGGACCACTCCGGGGAGCTGTTTTTT. The encoded protein is CASTTRDHSGELFF.

This clonotype came up many times. The J gene is TRBJ2-7, the V gene TRBV9; D might be TRBD1 or TRBD2, each matching 5 bases. The CDR3 runs 12 residues. Germline V gene lookup returns CDR1 SGDLS and CDR2 YYNGEE. V lost 6 bases and J 6 bases, leaving 13 bases between the germline ends. Written as DNA, the CDR3 is TGTGCCAGCAAAGGGACGGTGGGCGAGCAGTACTTC. Residues: CASKGTVGEQYF.

A single count supports this clonotype. One junction end does not reproduce the germline sequence, and a read error may be involved. This chain uses TRBV11-2 with TRBJ2-3, with no clear D. Matching the DNA end better, TRBJ1-5 makes the J call doubtful. This CDR3 region has 15 residues. The germline V gene encodes CDR1 SGHAT and CDR2 FQNNGV. The CDR3 bases are TGTGCCAGCGGCTTCGTACCGCTTAGCACAGATACGCAGCATTTT. This sequence encodes CASGFVPLSTDTQHF.

In its sample, this clonotype was seen many times. The chain has TRBV10-1 and TRBJ2-2, with D perhaps matching TRBD2 (6 bases). The V end lost 6 bases, the J end lost 6 bases, and 14 bases lay between the germline ends. CDR1 is WNHNN, CDR2 SYGVQD, per germline (reference sequence). There are 14 residues in the CDR3. The CDR3 DNA is TGCGCCAGCAGGCAGGTCCGGGGGTCCGGGGAGCTGTTTTTT. Its translation: CASRQVRGSGELFF.

This clonotype has at least ten counts. The J gene is TRBJ1-1, the V gene TRBV7-9; D not certain. The CDR3 length is 13 residues. CDR1 SEHNR and CDR2 FQNEAQ come from the germline V gene (reference sequence). V lost 4 bases to trimming and J lost 5 bases, with 11 bases between them. The CDR3 here is CASSYLVGTEAFF. CDR3 in DNA: TGTGCCAGCAGCTATCTCGTGGGTACTGAAGCTTTCTTT.

This clonotype was seen at least ten times. CDR3 in DNA: TGTGCCAGCAGTTTTGGGACAGGCAATCAGCCCCAGCATTTT. Translation: CASSFGTGNQPQHF. V gene TRBV28 combines with J gene TRBJ1-5; 7 bases map to TRBD1. The CDR3 consists of 14 residues. V trimming: 3 bases; J trimming: 2 bases; junction bases outside the gene matches: 1. The germline V gene has CDR1 MDHEN and CDR2 SYDVKM. Full variable domain (remainder filled in from reference TRBV28 and TRBJ1-5): DVKVTQSSRYLVKRTGEKVFLECVQDMDHENMFWYRQDPGLGLRLIYFSYDVKMKEKGDIPEGYSVSREKKERFSLILESASTNQTSMYLCASSFGTGNQPQHFGDGTRLSIL.

This clonotype was observed many times. The chain carries TRBV20-1 and TRBJ1-5; a weak D match, TRBD1 (6 bases). The germline CDR1 and CDR2 sequences are DFQATT and SNEGSKA (reference sequence). The CDR3 contains 13 residues. Trimming removed 6 bases from V and 5 bases from J, with 14 bases in between. Here the CDR3 DNA reads TGCAGTGCCACTCAGGGGTTGCATCAGCCCCAGCATTTT. It yields the protein CSATQGLHQPQHF.

This clonotype showed up many times. The V call is TRBV10-1, the J call TRBJ2-1; D gene unclear. CDR1 WNHNN and CDR2 SYGVQD come from the germline V gene (reference sequence). Trimming took off 6 bases at V and 2 bases at J, with 8 bases between the two ends. CDR3 length equals 13 residues. In DNA form, the CDR3 reads TGCGCCAGCAGCAAGGGTGCCTACAATGAGCAGTTCTTC. Translated: CASSKGAYNEQFF.

This clonotype was seen ten or more times. The chain couples TRBV15 to TRBJ1-6; TRBD1 matches at 10 bases. CDR1 is LNHNV and CDR2 is YYDKDF in the germline V gene (reference sequence). J was trimmed by 6 bases and V by 3 bases; bases with no gene match: 20. The CDR3 sequence is 21 residues long. The CDR3 loop reads CATSRVRKDRGWKSGNSPLHF. The DNA of the CDR3 is TGTGCCACCAGCAGGGTTCGCAAGGACAGGGGGTGGAAGAGCGGTAATTCACCCCTCCACTTT.

This clonotype was seen repeatedly, ten times or more. The rearrangement joins TRBV29-1 to TRBJ2-3; D might be TRBD1 or TRBD2, each matching 5 bases. The CDR3 is made up of 15 amino acids. Trimming pared 5 bases from V and 0 bases from J, leaving 15 bases between. CDR1 and CDR2 (germline): SQVTM, ANQGSEA. CDR3 residues: CSVPPGDGSTDTQYF. The CDR3 DNA reads TGCAGCGTTCCCCCCGGGGACGGGAGCACAGATACGCAGTATTTT.

Many counts were recorded for this clonotype. This chain links TRBV28 with TRBJ2-7; D is unclear. The CDR3 runs to 12 residues. Trimming took off 6 bases at V and 5 bases at J, with 11 bases between the two ends. Germline V lookup: CDR1 MDHEN, CDR2 SYDVKM. Here the CDR3 reads CASRSILDEQYF. DNA of the CDR3: TGTGCCAGCAGGTCGATTCTGGACGAGCAGTACTTC.

This clonotype occurred many times. This chain links TRBV6-2 or TRBV6-3 with TRBJ1-2; D is undetermined. The ends were cut back, 0 bases at V and 4 bases at J, with 9 bases in the middle. The CDR3 covers 14 residues. Germline-derived CDR1 and CDR2 are MNHEY and SVGEGT. The DNA for the CDR3 is TGTGCCAGCAGTTACTCTTCCGGGGTCTATGGCTACACCTTC. Translated: CASSYSSGVYGYTF.

This clonotype has a count of ten or more. The chain joins TRBV5-1 to TRBJ1-1; 11 bases agree with TRBD1. The J segment lost 4 bases and the V segment lost 4 bases, leaving 6 bases of the junction unmatched. CDR3 length equals 15 residues. CDR1 is SGHRS, CDR2 YFSETQ, per germline. CDR3: CASSAPDRGPTEAFF. CDR3 DNA: TGCGCCAGCAGCGCCCCGGACAGGGGGCCCACTGAAGCTTTCTTT.

Ten or more counts support this clonotype. The chain is built from TRBV19 and TRBJ1-5; TRBD1 agrees at 9 bases. J lost 9 bases, V lost 4 bases, and 10 bases had no gene match. The CDR3 consists of 15 residues. CDR1 and CDR2 from the germline V gene are LNHDA and SQIVND (reference sequence). The CDR3 nucleotides are TGTGCCAGTAGTAATTGGGGACAGGGTCGGACGCCCCAGCATTTT. Protein: CASSNWGQGRTPQHF. Together with reference TRBV19 and TRBJ1-5, the CDR3 gives the full variable domain: DGGITQSPKYLFRKEGQNVTLSCEQNLNHDAMYWYRQDPGQGLRLIYYSQIVNDFQKGDIAEGYSVSREKKESFPLTVTSAQKNPTAFYLCASSNWGQGRTPQHFGDGTRLSIL.

This clonotype was counted at least ten times. The J gene is TRBJ2-7, the V gene TRBV5-6; TRBD1 matches at 8 bases. This CDR3 spans 15 amino acids. Germline CDR1 SGHDT, CDR2 YYEEEE. V was clipped by 2 bases and J by 1 base; unmatched bases: 5. The CDR3 loop is CASSFWDRRSYEQYF. CDR3 sequence (DNA): TGTGCCAGCAGCTTCTGGGACAGGCGTTCCTACGAGCAGTACTTC. The whole variable domain, filled in from reference TRBV5-6 and TRBJ2-7, reads DAGVTQSPTHLIKTRGQQVTLRCSPKSGHDTVSWYQQALGQGPQFIFQYYEEEERQRGNFPDRFSGHQFPNYSSELNVNALLLGDSALYLCASSFWDRRSYEQYFGPGTRLTVT.

This clonotype was recorded at least ten times. The rearrangement links TRBV9 to TRBJ2-1, with D possibly being TRBD1 (6 bases). Germline V gene sequence: CDR1 SGDLS, CDR2 YYNGEE. The V and J ends lost 4 bases and 10 bases respectively, with 9 bases between them. CDR3 length equals 11 residues. The chain's CDR3 is CASSTRGEQFF. DNA for the CDR3: TGTGCCAGCAGCACAAGGGGGGAGCAGTTCTTC.

This clonotype was recorded at least ten times. The chain uses TRBV12-3 or TRBV12-4 and TRBJ2-3; the match to TRBD2 covers 14 bases. The CDR3 length is 16 residues. V dropped 3 bases and J dropped 3; count of bases not matched to a gene: 2. CDR3 residues: CASSFGTSGGTDTQYF. The CDR3 DNA reads as TGTGCCAGCAGTTTCGGGACTAGCGGGGGTACAGATACGCAGTATTTT.

CDR3 nucleotides: TGTGCCAGCAGCTTAGAGGTGGGGTTGGGCGTAAAACTGTTTTTT. It is translated as CASSLEVGLGVKLFF. The chain is built from TRBV7-2 and TRBJ1-4; D is unresolved. The CDR3 consists of 15 residues. V lost 1 base to trimming and J lost 10 bases, with 16 bases between them. Germline-derived CDR1 and CDR2 are SGHTA and FQGNSA.

This clonotype was detected many times. This chain joins TRBV10-3 and TRBJ2-3, with a possible D match to TRBD2 (7 bases). The CDR3 spans 16 residues. CDR1 and CDR2 (germline): ENHRY, SYGVKD. Trimming pared 4 bases from V and 1 base from J, leaving 15 bases between. The CDR3 DNA sequence: TGTGCCATCAGTGTAGTCGGGGGGCCGGGCACAGATACGCAGTATTTT. It encodes CAISVVGGPGTDTQYF.